This TCR beta chain stems from a study of shared clonotypes between healthy human individuals. Study overall: Donors were two women and three men aged 18 to 49.

Profiling relied on immunoSEQ multiplex PCR, and the TCRdb table lists in-frame clones only, not all of them. In the table there are about 2.1 million clones, 90% to 95% of which are singletons. V was pared by 0 bases and J by 6 bases, with 8 bases between. This CDR3 has 13 amino acids. Germline V gives CDR1 MNHEY, CDR2 SVGAGI. A note on this clone: Its antigen is not identified.

General observations from the study: Blood was the sole source, and tissue repertoires probably differ.

Naivety among CD8 cells was defined by CD45RO negativity and positive CCR7 selection, thereby excluding terminally differentiated effector memory CD45RA+ cells. The receptor's source is a man aged 18-30 years in good health. Some clones in this sample may be carry-over from other donors' samples. The specimen sequenced was naive CD8+ T cells from PBMCs. This chain links TRBV6-5 with TRBJ1-1; D call uncertain. The CDR3 nucleotides are TGTGCCAGCAGTTACTCCCACTCCGCTGAAGCTTTCTTT. This gives the protein CASSYSHSAEAFF.